Listed below are T cell receptor beta chains from one sample, sequenced in a study of T-cell reconstitution after alpha-beta-depleted transplantation in children. MiXCR, applied by TCRdb to the PCR reads, yields one record per CDR3 protein. The repertoire holds about 980,000 distinct CDR3 sequences, with around 30% as singletons. Material: PBMCs, mostly from graft donor cells, obtained 360 days after TCRalphabeta/CD19-depleted stem cell transplant. These receptors were collected from a boy under two years old who had a stem cell transplant for SCID, so the T cells may come from the graft donor. Both conserved end residues are part of each CDR3. D genes are given only for firm matches. Clone size is shown for a subset of rows, as once, few, many or a class of expanded clone.

D	V	J	size	DNA	CDR3
NA	TRBV28	TRBJ2-7	few	TGTGCCAGCAGTTTAAGCCTAGGGGGAGGGGAGTACGAGCAGTACTTC	CASSLSLGGGEYEQYF
TRBD1	TRBV4-2	TRBJ1-5	NA	TGTGCCAGCAGCCTCCGACAGGGGGCTGGCAATCAGCCCCAGCATTTT	CASSLRQGAGNQPQHF
NA	TRBV6-1	TRBJ2-1	few	TGTGCCAGCAGAAGTTGCAGGGTCGATGAGCAGTTCTTC	CASRSCRVDEQFF
NA	TRBV30	TRBJ2-5	few	TGTGCCTGGATACCCGAGGAGCAAGAGACCCAGTACTTC	CAWIPEEQETQYF
NA	TRBV18	TRBJ1-1	many	TGTGCCACCACGGACAGGAACACTGAAGCTTTCTTT	CATTDRNTEAFF
TRBD1	TRBV5-1	TRBJ2-7	NA	TGCGCCAGCCGAAAAGAACCGGGACAGGGAAGGTACGAGCAGTACTTC	CASRKEPGQGRYEQYF
NA	TRBV11-2	TRBJ2-2	NA	TGTGCCAGCAGCCCGGGACTCATGAACACCGGGGAGCTGTTTTTT	CASSPGLMNTGELFF
NA	TRBV20-1	TRBJ1-2	few	TGCAGTGCCTCCGAGGGGGGGTTAGACGGCTACACCTTC	CSASEGGLDGYTF
TRBD2	TRBV20-1	TRBJ2-3	few	TGCAGTGCTAGAGTAGCGGGGGTCGGGGATACGCAGTATTTT	CSARVAGVGDTQYF
NA	TRBV20-1	TRBJ2-7	NA	TGCAGTGCTTACGAGACCAGGGGGGAGGGATGGGAGCAGTACTTC	CSAYETRGEGWEQYF
NA	TRBV3-1	TRBJ2-1	NA	TGTGCCAGCAGCCCCATAAATTTCGAGTTGGACAATGAGCAGTTCTTC	CASSPINFELDNEQFF
NA	TRBV20-1	TRBJ2-3	NA	TGCAGTGCTAGAGGAGGACTTAACACAGATACGCAGTATTTT	CSARGGLNTDTQYF
NA	TRBV7-7	TRBJ2-7	NA	TGTGCCAGCAGCTACCGATCCGGGACTGTCTACGAGCAGTACTTC	CASSYRSGTVYEQYF
TRBD2	TRBV27	TRBJ2-1	few	TGTGCCAGCAGTCTGGTCGGGGGTAGCGGGGGCCCGAGCTCCTACAATGAGCAGTTCTTC	CASSLVGGSGGPSSYNEQFF
NA	TRBV5-1	TRBJ1-1	few	TGCGCCAGCAGCCGGGTATTGAACGGTGAAGCTTTCTTT	CASSRVLNGEAFF
NA	TRBV5-1	TRBJ2-3	NA	TGCGCCAGCAGCCCTGTTCTCGGGGTGGGCACAGATACGCAGTATTTT	CASSPVLGVGTDTQYF
TRBD2	TRBV12-3/TRBV12-4	TRBJ2-7	few	TGTGCCAGCAGTGAACTAGCGGGGGGTTCCTACGAGCAGTACTTC	CASSELAGGSYEQYF
TRBD1	TRBV5-1	TRBJ1-1	few	TGCGCCAGCAGCGACAGGGTCCGGAACACTGAAGCTTTCTTT	CASSDRVRNTEAFF
NA	TRBV12-3/TRBV12-4	TRBJ1-1	NA	TGTGCCAGCAGGCCCCAGGGCGAGGCTGAAGCTTTCTTT	CASRPQGEAEAFF
TRBD1	TRBV4-3	TRBJ1-1	NA	TGCGCCAGCAGCCAAGTCTCCGTTACAGGGGATTCGGAAGCTTTCTTT	CASSQVSVTGDSEAFF
NA	TRBV29-1	TRBJ2-3	NA	TGCAGCGTTGAAGGAGGGATCTTCGGCACAGATACGCAGTATTTT	CSVEGGIFGTDTQYF
TRBD1	TRBV12-3/TRBV12-4	TRBJ1-1	few	TGTGCCAGCACCATAGGACAGGGGCCGAACACTGAAGCTTTCTTT	CASTIGQGPNTEAFF
TRBD2	TRBV6-1	TRBJ2-3	NA	TGTGCCAGCGGATCGGGAGGTCTCCGTGTTGGCACAGATACGCAGTATTTT	CASGSGGLRVGTDTQYF
TRBD1	TRBV20-1	TRBJ1-1	few	TGCAGTGCTAGACGCGACAGGGGTACTGAAGCTTTCTTT	CSARRDRGTEAFF
NA	TRBV24-1	TRBJ2-5	NA	TGTGCCACCAGTGATGGAGGTCAAGAGACCCAGTACTTC	CATSDGGQETQYF
TRBD1	TRBV6-2/TRBV6-3	TRBJ2-1	NA	TGTGCCAGCAGTTACCGCCGGGACAGGGGAAACAATGAGCAGTTCTTC	CASSYRRDRGNNEQFF
TRBD1	TRBV9	TRBJ1-2	few	TGTGCCAGCACCAGGGGGTCCTATGGCTACACCTTC	CASTRGSYGYTF
NA	TRBV6-5	TRBJ2-5	NA	TGTGCCAGCAGTTACTCGAACTCTCGGGTAGGGACCCAGTACTTC	CASSYSNSRVGTQYF
NA	TRBV4-2	TRBJ1-1	few	TGTGCCAGCAGCCAACATCCCTTAACTGAAGCTTTCTTT	CASSQHPLTEAFF
NA	TRBV28	TRBJ1-1	NA	TGTGCCAGCCCCGGGACGGGCACTGAAGCTTTCTTT	CASPGTGTEAFF
NA	TRBV13	TRBJ2-5	NA	TGTGCCAGCAGCGTCTATGGCTCGGAGACCCAGTACTTC	CASSVYGSETQYF
NA	TRBV7-9	TRBJ2-1	NA	TGCGTCAGCAGCTCCGGGTTGGTCTGGGAGCAGTTCTTC	CVSSSGLVWEQFF
NA	TRBV2	TRBJ1-2	few	TGTGCCAGCAGTGATCCGGGGGCTTCGCCCTATGGCTACACCTTC	CASSDPGASPYGYTF
TRBD2	TRBV20-1	TRBJ2-1	NA	TGCAGTGCTAGAGCTAGCGGGGGGTCCTCCTACAATGAGCAGTTCTTC	CSARASGGSSYNEQFF
TRBD1	TRBV28	TRBJ1-2	NA	TGTGCCAGCAGTTGGACAGGGGGGTACTATGGCTACACCTTC	CASSWTGGYYGYTF
NA	TRBV12-3/TRBV12-4	TRBJ2-6	few	TGTGCCAGCAGTTTGGGGTTGCCTGGGGCCAACGTCCTGACTTTC	CASSLGLPGANVLTF
NA	TRBV24-1	TRBJ2-7	NA	TGTGCCACCAGTGATGAGGCGGATGAAGGAGGGTACGAGCAGTACTTC	CATSDEADEGGYEQYF